A single sample gave rise to the 28 T cell receptor beta chains below, sequenced in a study of control samples from healthy donors and cancer patients. Data came from immunoSEQ multiplex PCR; TCRdb stores just in-frame clones and leaves some out. The sample includes about 230,000 clones, roughly 82% seen only once; the top ten take 13%. The sample comprised PBMCs. The source is a woman aged 55-70 years with lung cancer.

Notes on this clone: Within the sample, other DNA sequences also encode this same CDR3. The rearrangement uses TRBV6-5 and TRBJ1-5, with D hard to call. The CDR3 length is 13 residues. Trimming cost V 6 bases and J 0 bases, with 6 bases left between them. Germline loops: CDR1 MNHEY, CDR2 SVGAGI. CDR3 sequence: CASRSYSNQPQHF. CDR3 coding DNA: TGTGCCAGCAGATCTTATAGCAATCAGCCCCAGCATTTT.

The rearrangement joins TRBV28 to TRBJ1-2, with 7 bases aligning to TRBD1. This CDR3 has 15 residues. CDR1 and CDR2 from the germline V gene are MDHEN and SYDVKM. Trimming took 6 bases from V and 3 from J; bases not matched to a gene: 10. CDR3 bases: TGTGCCAGCAGCGAAGTCAGGGGGACCGACTATGGCTACACCTTC. It specifies CASSEVRGTDYGYTF.

In this sample, this clone turned up a few times. This sequence joins TRBV12-5 and TRBJ1-2; D is ambiguous. This CDR3 has 10 residues. Between the trimmed V and J ends, which lost 6 bases and 2 bases, there was a span of 1 base. Germline V CDR1 and CDR2: LGHNT, FRNRAP. CDR3 nucleotides: TGTGCTAGTGGGAACTATGGCTACACCTTC. Protein product: CASGNYGYTF. The entire variable domain, with the rest obtained from reference TRBV12-5 and TRBJ1-2, is as follows: DARVTQTPRHKVTEMGQEVTMRCQPILGHNTVFWYRQTMMQGLELLAYFRNRAPLDDSGMPKDRFSAEMPDATLATLKIQPSEPRDSAVYFCASGNYGYTFGSGTRLTVV.

V and J are TRBV2 and TRBJ2-3; 12 bases agree with TRBD2. V was pared by 2 bases and J by 3 bases, with 0 bases of the junction left unmatched. This CDR3 has 15 residues. Germline values: CDR1 SNHLY, CDR2 FYNNEI. In DNA form, the CDR3 reads TGTGCCAGCAGTGAACTAGCGGGAGGGACAGATACGCAGTATTTT. Its translation: CASSELAGGTDTQYF.

The V gene is TRBV24-1, the J gene TRBJ2-1; TRBD2 matches 7 bases. Looked up from germline, CDR1 is KGHDR and CDR2 is SFDVKD. J gave up 1 base and V 9 bases, and 14 bases lay outside the gene matches. This CDR3 spans 17 amino acids. Here the CDR3 DNA reads TGTGCCACCGGAGTCGGGAGGCCCTTTTCGTCCTACAATGAGCAGTTCTTC. Protein sequence: CATGVGRPFSSYNEQFF.

This clone was seen only a few times. The J gene is TRBJ2-7, the V gene TRBV15, with no clear D. Germline-derived CDR1 and CDR2 are LNHNV and YYDKDF (reference sequence). Trimming removed 0 bases from V and 2 bases from J, with 8 bases in between. CDR3 length equals 14 residues. CDR3 nucleotides: TGTGCCACCAGCAGAGATAATATCGCCTACGAGCAGTACTTC. Translating gives CATSRDNIAYEQYF. The full variable domain, rest sourced from reference TRBV15 and TRBJ2-7, is DAMVIQNPRYQVTQFGKPVTLSCSQTLNHNVMYWYQQKSSQAPKLLFHYYDKDFNNEADTPDNFQSRRPNTSFCFLDIRSPGLGDTAMYLCATSRDNIAYEQYFGPGTRLTVT.

The genes are TRBV3-1 (or the pseudogene TRBV3-2) and TRBJ2-5; tentatively, D is TRBD2 (6 bases). V was shortened by 6 bases and J by 2 bases, with 10 bases between the two germline ends. This CDR3 region has 13 residues. Per germline, CDR1 LGHDT and CDR2 YNNKEL (reference sequence). The CDR3 here is CASSRDSQETQYF. CDR3 DNA: TGTGCCAGCAGTCGGGACTCTCAAGAGACCCAGTACTTC.

This clone was recorded a few times. The chain carries TRBV4-2 and TRBJ2-2; 7 bases fit TRBD2. The CDR3 consists of 16 residues. Looked up from germline, CDR1 is LGHNA and CDR2 is YNFKEQ. The ends lost 4 bases at V and 6 bases at J; junction bases unmatched: 11. The DNA of the CDR3 is TGTGCCAGCAGCCCCTCTCGGGGGGAGGAGGCCGGGGAGCTGTTTTTT. It yields the protein CASSPSRGEEAGELFF.

The chain recombines TRBV7-8 with TRBJ2-2; TRBD2 is a possible D gene (5 bases). CDR3 length: 14 residues. The V end was cut by 4 bases, the J end by 3 bases, with 9 bases between. CDR1 and CDR2 (germline): SGHVS, FQNEAQ. The CDR3 bases are TGTGCCAGCAGCTCATCGAGGGACACCGGGGAGCTGTTTTTT. Its translation is CASSSSRDTGELFF. Full variable domain (rest looked up from reference TRBV7-8 and TRBJ2-2): GAGVSQSPRYKVAKRGQDVALRCDPISGHVSLFWYQQALGQGPEFLTYFQNEAQLDKSGLPSDRFFAERPEGSVSTLKIQRTQQEDSAVYLCASSSSRDTGELFFGEGSRLTVL.

The chain employs TRBV15 and TRBJ2-1, with a tentative D call TRBD2 (5 bases). Germline assignment: CDR1 LNHNV and CDR2 YYDKDF (reference sequence). The CDR3 consists of 15 residues. Trimming shortened V by 0 bases and J by 9 bases, and 15 bases separated the two germline ends. In DNA, the CDR3 is TGTGCCACCAGCAGAGATCGCGGAGTGGGGAGTGAGCAGTTCTTC. It codes for CATSRDRGVGSEQFF.

The rearrangement uses TRBV5-1 and TRBJ2-7, with 9 bases aligning to TRBD1. V shed 4 bases and J 3 bases; nucleotides not matched to a gene: 5. CDR1 SGHRS and CDR2 YFSETQ come from the germline V gene. The CDR3 length is 14 residues. This CDR3 reads CASSLGQGGYEQYF. The CDR3 nucleotides are TGCGCCAGCAGCCTGGGACAGGGTGGCTACGAGCAGTACTTC.

Notes on this clone: Other DNA variants within this sample encode the same CDR3. This chain uses TRBV7-3 with TRBJ2-6; D uncertain. Germline-derived CDR1 and CDR2 are SGHTA and FQGTGA. This CDR3 has 15 residues. The germline V and J ends were trimmed by 4 bases and 0 bases, with 7 bases remaining between them. This CDR3 is CASSSSLSGANVLTF. DNA for the CDR3: TGTGCCAGCAGCTCCTCCCTCTCTGGGGCCAACGTCCTGACTTTC.

The chain joins TRBV5-8 to TRBJ1-4; 8 bases are shared with TRBD1. Germline values: CDR1 SGHTS, CDR2 YDEGEE. This CDR3 has 15 residues. The junction had 8 bases not matched to a gene; V was cut back by 2 bases and J by 8 bases. The CDR3 region is CASSLLPGTGEKLFF. The DNA for the CDR3 is TGTGCCAGCAGCTTATTACCCGGGACAGGCGAAAAACTGTTTTTT. Variable domain in full (rest from reference TRBV5-8 and TRBJ1-4): EAGVTQSPTHLIKTRGQQATLRCSPISGHTSVYWYQQALGLGLQFLLWYDEGEERNRGNFPPRFSGRQFPNYSSELNVNALELEDSALYLCASSLLPGTGEKLFFGSGTQLSVL.

J is TRBJ1-2 and V is TRBV12-3 or TRBV12-4; D remains unclear. V lost 3 bases and J 8 bases, leaving 13 bases between the germline ends. There are 13 residues in the CDR3. CDR3 nucleotide sequence: TGTGCCAGCAGTTTTTGGGCGAATGAGGGCTACACCTTC. The encoded protein is CASSFWANEGYTF.

V and J are TRBV2 and TRBJ1-2, with no clear D. This CDR3 spans 13 amino acids. The germline V and J ends were trimmed by 9 bases and 7 bases, with 18 bases remaining between them. Germline loops: CDR1 SNHLY, CDR2 FYNNEI. CDR3 in amino acids: CASPGIGSAGYTF. The CDR3 DNA sequence: TGTGCCAGTCCGGGGATAGGGTCAGCTGGCTACACCTTC.

The rearrangement links TRBV5-1 to TRBJ2-3, with D perhaps assigned TRBD1 or TRBD2 (6 bases each). V lost 4 bases, J lost 1 base, and 10 bases lay in between. CDR1 and CDR2 (germline): SGHRS, YFSETQ. The CDR3 totals 14 residues. CDR3 protein: CASSPRGGTDTQYF. DNA for the CDR3: TGCGCCAGCAGCCCTAGGGGGGGCACAGATACGCAGTATTTT.

The chain links TRBV10-2 to TRBJ2-1; D is perhaps TRBD2 (6 bases). Germline values: CDR1 WSHSY, CDR2 SAAADI. Trimming took 4 bases from V and 10 from J, leaving 17 bases between them. This CDR3 comprises 14 residues. In nucleotides, the CDR3 is TGCGCCAGCAGTGCAGGACTTCTTGCGGGGGAGCAGTTCTTC. Encoded protein: CASSAGLLAGEQFF.

The chain combines TRBV7-2 with TRBJ1-2, with 7 bases fitting TRBD1. Trimming cost V 2 bases and J 5 bases; bases outside gene matches: 5. Germline lookup yields CDR1 SGHTA and CDR2 FQGNSA. The CDR3 totals 14 residues. CDR3 sequence reads: CASSLLSGGYGYTF. DNA for the CDR3: TGTGCCAGCAGCTTACTTTCAGGGGGGTATGGCTACACCTTC.

The J gene is TRBJ1-4, the V gene TRBV19; 9 nucleotides align to TRBD1. Germline loops: CDR1 LNHDA, CDR2 SQIVND (reference sequence). The CDR3 length is 20 residues. V lost 3 bases, J lost 7 bases, and 21 bases stayed unmatched. In DNA, the CDR3 is TGTGCCAGTAGTATTGGGATGAACAGGGGGCGTCCCTCGGCAGGTGAAAAACTGTTTTTT. Translated: CASSIGMNRGRPSAGEKLFF.

In this sample, this clone turned up a few times. The CDR3 DNA follows: TGTGCCAGCAGCGTTTCGTCGGGACCCTATGGCTACACCTTC. Its translation is CASSVSSGPYGYTF. The rearrangement uses TRBV7-2 and TRBJ1-2; a possible D gene is TRBD1 (5 bases). Germline V gives CDR1 SGHTA, CDR2 FQGNSA. Trimming took 5 bases from V and 4 from J, leaving 14 bases between them. The CDR3 extends over 14 amino acids.

The chain has TRBV28 and TRBJ1-6; D is unresolved. CDR1 is MDHEN, CDR2 SYDVKM, per germline. V gave up 4 bases and J gave up 4 bases, with 2 bases separating them. The CDR3 has 12 residues. The CDR3 nucleotides are TGTGCCAGCAGTTCATATAATTCACCCCTCCACTTT. Translated: CASSSYNSPLHF. Full variable domain (missing parts from reference TRBV28 and TRBJ1-6): DVKVTQSSRYLVKRTGEKVFLECVQDMDHENMFWYRQDPGLGLRLIYFSYDVKMKEKGDIPEGYSVSREKKERFSLILESASTNQTSMYLCASSSYNSPLHFGNGTRLTVT.

The rearrangement links TRBV5-3 to TRBJ2-1, with 8 positions matching TRBD1. TRBV5-3 is designated an ORF whose function remains uncertain. The CDR3 is made up of 16 amino acids. V was clipped by 0 bases and J by 8 bases; unmatched bases: 10. The DNA for the CDR3 is TGTGCCAGAAGCTTGGGGACAGGGAAATGTGAGGATGAGCAGTTCTTC. Amino acids: CARSLGTGKCEDEQFF.

V usage is TRBV28 and J usage is TRBJ1-1; D is uncertain. Between the trimmed V and J ends, which lost 6 bases and 1 base, there was a span of 12 bases. The CDR3 has 14 residues. The germline gives CDR1 MDHEN, CDR2 SYDVKM. CDR3 bases: TGTGCCAGCAGCATCCCTCGGGGGAACACTGAAGCTTTCTTT. This translates into CASSIPRGNTEAFF. The full variable domain, with the rest looked up from reference TRBV28 and TRBJ1-1, is DVKVTQSSRYLVKRTGEKVFLECVQDMDHENMFWYRQDPGLGLRLIYFSYDVKMKEKGDIPEGYSVSREKKERFSLILESASTNQTSMYLCASSIPRGNTEAFFGQGTRLTVV.

The chain employs TRBV12-5 and TRBJ1-2, with 9 bases matching TRBD1. Germline lookup yields CDR1 LGHNT and CDR2 FRNRAP. V lost 1 base and J lost 7; bases outside the gene matches: 10. The CDR3 runs 16 residues. Here the CDR3 DNA reads TGTGCTAGTGGTTTGGATCTTGGGACAGGGCGGAGTGGCTACACCTTC. Translation gives CASGLDLGTGRSGYTF.

This sequence joins TRBV7-9 and TRBJ1-4; maybe TRBD1 (5 bases). Looked up from germline, CDR1 is SEHNR and CDR2 is FQNEAQ (reference sequence). CDR3 length: 14 residues. V was trimmed by 5 bases and J by 0 bases, leaving 7 bases between them. The CDR3 spells CASSPQATNEKLFF. In nucleotides, the CDR3 is TGTGCCAGCAGCCCACAGGCAACTAATGAAAAACTGTTTTTT.

This clone appeared a single time. Other DNA sequences in the same sample also yield this CDR3. The chain uses TRBV5-1 and TRBJ2-5; D is ambiguous. CDR1 and CDR2 from the germline V gene are SGHRS and YFSETQ. This CDR3 is 12 amino acids long. The V and J ends lost 0 bases and 5 bases respectively, with 5 bases between them. The CDR3 DNA is TGCGCCAGCAGCTTGGCCGGGGAGACCCAGTACTTC. Protein product: CASSLAGETQYF.

This clone was detected once. The J gene is TRBJ2-3, the V gene TRBV19; D possibly uses TRBD1 or TRBD2 (5 bases each). The germline gives CDR1 LNHDA, CDR2 SQIVND (reference sequence). The CDR3 totals 17 residues. V lost 3 bases, J lost 3 bases, and 19 bases lay in between. The CDR3 spells CASSIGTTIRITDTQYF. The CDR3 bases are TGTGCCAGTAGTATCGGGACGACCATACGGATAACAGATACGCAGTATTTT.

This clone was counted once. The chain is built from TRBV19 and TRBJ1-2; 7 bases fit TRBD1. CDR3 length: 16 amino acids. Germline V gene sequence: CDR1 LNHDA, CDR2 SQIVND (reference sequence). V gave up 7 bases and J gave up 0 bases; unmatched junction bases: 11. This chain's CDR3 is CASTPSGTATNYGYTF. For the CDR3, the DNA is TGTGCCAGTACCCCAAGCGGGACAGCTACTAACTATGGCTACACCTTC.